A single sample gave rise to the 30 T cell receptor beta chains below, sequenced in a study of T cell repertoires in cytomegalovirus infection. TCRdb independently ran MiXCR on the reads; one entry per CDR3 protein. Of 100,000 or so distinct CDR3 sequences detected, less than 25% appear once; the ten largest clones hold approximately 40%. Material: CD8+ T cells from PBMCs. Receptors were obtained from a human donor in good health (CMV status not recorded). Some clones in this sample may be carry-over from other donors' samples.

V gene TRBV19 combines with J gene TRBJ2-6; D possibly corresponds to TRBD1 (6 bases). The V end was cut by 6 bases, the J end by 0 bases, with 9 bases between. The V gene's germline CDR1 is LNHDA and CDR2 SQIVND (reference sequence). The CDR3 has 15 residues. In nucleotides, the CDR3 is TGTGCCAGTAGAGTAGGGGGCTCTGGGGCCAACGTCCTGACTTTC. Encoded protein: CASRVGGSGANVLTF.

This clonotype was recorded at least ten times. The chain uses TRBV4-1 and TRBJ1-2; 11 bases agree with TRBD1. Germline loops: CDR1 MGHRA, CDR2 YSYEKL. The CDR3 is 14 residues long. V was clipped by 4 bases and J by 2 bases; unmatched bases: 0. The CDR3 DNA is TGCGCCAGCAGCCGGGACAGGGGGAACTATGGCTACACCTTC. It is translated as CASSRDRGNYGYTF.

This clonotype was observed many times. V gene TRBV7-2 combines with J gene TRBJ1-2, with D unclear. CDR1 is SGHTA and CDR2 is FQGNSA in the germline V gene. This CDR3 contains 16 residues. Deletions cut 4 bases from V and 1 base from J, with 16 bases between. CDR3: CASSSKREENNYGYTF. The CDR3 nucleotides read TGTGCCAGCAGCTCCAAGCGAGAGGAGAATAACTATGGCTACACCTTC.

The chain joins TRBV28 to TRBJ2-7, with 8 bases fitting TRBD1. CDR1 MDHEN and CDR2 SYDVKM come from the germline V gene. This CDR3 has 14 amino acids. The ends lost 8 bases at V and 2 bases at J; junction bases unmatched: 8. CDR3 sequence: CASEAGTGPYEQYF. The CDR3 DNA reads TGTGCCAGCGAAGCCGGGACAGGTCCCTACGAGCAGTACTTC.

This chain links TRBV29-1 with TRBJ1-1; a weak D match, TRBD1 (5 bases). This CDR3 has 12 amino acids. CDR1 is SQVTM, CDR2 ANQGSEA, per germline. The ends were cut back, 7 bases at V and 4 bases at J, with 13 bases in the middle. The CDR3 region has the DNA TGCAGCGCCCTGGGGGGGGGCACTGAAGCTTTCTTT. It encodes CSALGGGTEAFF.

This clonotype has just a few counts. CDR3 region: CASSLVSVNSPLHF. The CDR3 DNA is TGTGCCAGCAGCTTAGTGTCAGTTAATTCACCCCTCCACTTT. The V gene is TRBV7-2, the J gene TRBJ1-6; D is ambiguous. Deletions cut 1 base from V and 6 bases from J, with 7 bases between. The CDR3 is made up of 14 amino acids. CDR1 is SGHTA and CDR2 is FQGNSA in the germline V gene.

This clonotype has a single count. The chain is built from TRBV29-1 and TRBJ2-5; 8 nucleotides line up with TRBD1. CDR3 length: 12 residues. With 7 bases clipped from V and 5 bases from J, the junction kept 6 bases outside the gene matches. In germline, CDR1 is SQVTM, CDR2 ANQGSEA. CDR3 region: CSGRTGRETQYF. Written as DNA, the CDR3 is TGCAGCGGTCGGACAGGGAGGGAGACCCAGTACTTC.

The V gene is TRBV28, the J gene TRBJ1-1; possibly TRBD1 for D (6 bases). From germline, CDR1 is MDHEN and CDR2 SYDVKM. The CDR3 runs 18 residues. Trimming took off 1 base at V and 4 bases at J, with 22 bases between the two ends. CDR3 DNA: TGTGCCAGCAGTTTATACCCGGGAGGTGAGGGGGGAGTCACTGAAGCTTTCTTT. The encoded protein is CASSLYPGGEGGVTEAFF.

In its sample, this clonotype was seen a few times. This chain joins TRBV6-5 and TRBJ1-4; D uncertain. CDR3 length equals 14 residues. Germline V gives CDR1 MNHEY, CDR2 SVGAGI. Trimming shortened V by 0 bases and J by 6 bases, and 8 bases separated the two germline ends. The CDR3 spells CASSYSNGDEKLFF. The CDR3 DNA is TGTGCCAGCAGTTACTCGAACGGAGATGAAAAACTGTTTTTT.

This chain uses TRBV6-6 with TRBJ1-2; D unresolved. Germline CDR1 is MNHNY and CDR2 is SVGAGI (reference sequence). Between the trimmed V and J ends, which lost 6 bases and 2 bases, there was a span of 10 bases. This CDR3 contains 13 residues. The CDR3 loop reads CASSESGNYGYTF. The CDR3 DNA follows: TGTGCCAGCAGCGAATCTGGGAACTATGGCTACACCTTC.

This clonotype was counted at least ten times. V is TRBV7-8 and J is TRBJ1-1; D gene unclear. CDR3 length equals 15 residues. The V gene's germline CDR1 is SGHVS and CDR2 FQNEAQ. Deletions cut 3 bases from V and 1 base from J, with 12 bases between. The CDR3 loop reads CASSFTQVRNTEAFF. The CDR3 bases are TGTGCCAGCAGCTTTACCCAAGTCCGGAACACTGAAGCTTTCTTT.

This clonotype was observed many times. The rearrangement links TRBV27 to TRBJ2-7; perhaps TRBD1 as D (5 bases). The CDR3 spans 13 residues. Trimming left V 2 bases short and J 2 bases short, with 7 bases between. Looked up from germline, CDR1 is MNHEY and CDR2 is SMNVEV (reference sequence). This CDR3 reads CASSLDSTYEQYF. The CDR3 DNA reads as TGTGCCAGCAGTTTAGACAGCACCTACGAGCAGTACTTC.

This clonotype has more than one count but fewer than ten. V usage is TRBV19 and J usage is TRBJ2-7; perhaps TRBD1 as D (5 bases). The V gene's germline CDR1 is LNHDA and CDR2 SQIVND (reference sequence). Trimming removed 2 bases at V and 5 bases at J, with 10 bases between. CDR3 length: 13 amino acids. The CDR3 DNA sequence: TGTGCCAGTAGTATACAAGGGGCCGACGAGCAGTACTTC. Translated: CASSIQGADEQYF.

This clonotype has ten or more counts. The chain uses TRBV7-2 and TRBJ1-5, with 8 bases identical to TRBD1. J lost 0 bases, V lost 2 bases, and 9 bases had no gene match. This CDR3 spans 18 amino acids. Germline V gene lookup returns CDR1 SGHTA and CDR2 FQGNSA. The CDR3 spells CASSLYGQGARSNQPQHF. Here the CDR3 DNA reads TGTGCCAGCAGCTTATACGGGCAGGGGGCGCGTAGCAATCAGCCCCAGCATTTT. The whole variable domain, filled in from reference TRBV7-2 and TRBJ1-5, reads GAGVSQSPSNKVTEKGKDVELRCDPISGHTALYWYRQSLGQGLEFLIYFQGNSAPDKSGLPSDRFSAERTGGSVSTLTIQRTQQEDSAVYLCASSLYGQGARSNQPQHFGDGTRLSIL.

The chain carries TRBV7-2 and TRBJ2-7; TRBD2 matches at 7 bases. Germline V CDR1 and CDR2: SGHTA, FQGNSA. Trimming removed 7 bases from V and 5 bases from J; junction bases left unmatched: 11. The CDR3 has 14 residues. CDR3 protein: CASTQRDPRHEQYF. The CDR3 DNA reads as TGTGCCAGCACCCAGCGGGACCCCAGGCACGAGCAGTACTTC.

This clonotype was counted a few times. The chain is built from TRBV7-3 and TRBJ2-3; 8 bases align to TRBD2. J was trimmed by 1 base and V by 3 bases; bases with no gene match: 6. Germline CDR1 and CDR2: SGHTA and FQGTGA. The CDR3 runs 16 residues. This chain's CDR3 is CASSLTSGGGTDTQYF. In DNA form, the CDR3 reads TGTGCCAGCAGCTTGACCAGCGGGGGAGGCACAGATACGCAGTATTTT.

The chain combines TRBV12-3 or TRBV12-4 with TRBJ1-1; possible D gene TRBD1, 6 bases. V was pared by 6 bases and J by 9 bases, with 11 bases between. This CDR3 region has 11 residues. CDR3 in amino acids: CASSPGQKAFF. CDR3 DNA: TGTGCCAGCAGCCCCGGACAGAAAGCTTTCTTT.

There are a few counts of this clonotype. The genes are TRBV2 and TRBJ1-4; D uncertain. CDR1 is SNHLY and CDR2 is FYNNEI in the germline V gene. This CDR3 region has 15 residues. Trimming removed 3 bases from V and 4 bases from J, with 12 bases in between. The CDR3 DNA reads as TGTGCCAGCAGTGACGGGTTTGGAAATAATGAAAAACTGTTTTTT. This sequence encodes CASSDGFGNNEKLFF.

This clonotype was recorded many times. The genes are TRBV6-1 and TRBJ2-5, with D uncertain. The germline V gene has CDR1 MNHNS and CDR2 SASEGT. CDR3 size: 15 residues. With 2 bases removed from V and 2 bases from J, the gap between germline ends came to 12 bases. CDR3 DNA sequence: TGTGCCAGCAGTGAAAGGCCTCGGGTGCAAGAGACCCAGTACTTC. Amino acid sequence: CASSERPRVQETQYF.

The chain links TRBV20-1 to TRBJ2-1, with 9 bases fitting TRBD1. The J segment lost 5 bases and the V segment lost 6 bases, leaving 11 bases of the junction unmatched. This CDR3 spans 15 amino acids. Germline loops: CDR1 DFQATT, CDR2 SNEGSKA (reference sequence). This CDR3 is CSAPPTGGPNNEQFF. The CDR3 DNA sequence: TGCAGTGCACCGCCCACAGGGGGCCCTAACAATGAGCAGTTCTTC.

This clonotype turned up a few times. The J gene is TRBJ2-1, the V gene TRBV6-6; D gene uncertain. V was cut by 7 bases and J by 10 bases, with 14 bases left in between. The CDR3 has 12 residues. Germline CDR1 MNHNY, CDR2 SVGAGI (reference sequence). CDR3 amino acids: CASNPPPREQFF. The CDR3 DNA reads TGTGCCAGCAACCCCCCCCCAAGGGAGCAGTTCTTC.

This clonotype was detected many times. CDR3 sequence reads: CASSLGDRADTQYF. CDR3 nucleotide sequence: TGTGCCAGCAGTTTAGGTGATCGGGCAGATACGCAGTATTTT. The rearrangement uses TRBV28 and TRBJ2-3; D ambiguous. This CDR3 spans 14 amino acids. Germline values: CDR1 MDHEN, CDR2 SYDVKM. Trimming took 2 bases from V and 4 from J, leaving 10 bases between them.

A few counts support this clonotype. This chain joins TRBV30 and TRBJ2-7; D call uncertain. The V end was cut by 1 base, the J end by 2 bases, with 12 bases between. Germline lookup yields CDR1 GTSNPN and CDR2 SVGIG (reference sequence). This CDR3 contains 14 residues. This chain's CDR3 is CAWSEVTATYEQYF. Written as DNA, the CDR3 is TGTGCCTGGAGTGAGGTAACTGCGACCTACGAGCAGTACTTC.

At least ten counts were recorded for this clonotype. The chain uses TRBV28 and TRBJ1-2; the D is unclear. V lost 7 bases to trimming and J lost 3 bases, with 9 bases between them. The CDR3 covers 12 residues. Germline loops: CDR1 MDHEN, CDR2 SYDVKM. The CDR3: CASTGLDYGYTF. The DNA of the CDR3 is TGTGCCAGCACCGGACTGGACTATGGCTACACCTTC.

The chain recombines TRBV6-6 with TRBJ1-5; 7 bases align to TRBD1. This CDR3 is 15 amino acids long. With V trimmed by 7 bases and J by 6 bases, 12 bases remained unmatched. Germline values: CDR1 MNHNY, CDR2 SVGAGI (reference sequence). This CDR3 is CASTSGRQGLQPQHF. The CDR3 region has the DNA TGTGCCAGCACCAGCGGGCGACAGGGACTTCAGCCCCAGCATTTT.

This clonotype was observed a handful of times. The chain employs TRBV7-9 and TRBJ2-5; possibly TRBD2 for D (7 bases). The germline gives CDR1 SEHNR, CDR2 FQNEAQ (reference sequence). The CDR3 loop spans 17 amino acids. Trimming left V 4 bases short and J 3 bases short, with 21 bases between. CDR3: CASSSRRGGLDEETQYF. In nucleotides, the CDR3 is TGTGCCAGCAGCTCCCGGAGGGGGGGTCTGGACGAAGAGACCCAGTACTTC.

The chain uses TRBV7-2 and TRBJ2-7; D unclear. Trimming took 3 bases from V and 7 from J, leaving 7 bases between them. The CDR3 extends over 11 amino acids. Germline CDR1 and CDR2: SGHTA and FQGNSA. CDR3: CASSLLEEQYF. CDR3 nucleotides: TGTGCCAGCAGCTTGTTGGAAGAGCAGTACTTC.

This clonotype was recorded a few times. V usage is TRBV6-2 or TRBV6-3 and J usage is TRBJ2-7; D perhaps matches TRBD1 (5 bases). V shed 0 bases and J shed 2 bases, with 14 bases lying between them. CDR1 MNHEY and CDR2 SVGEGT come from the germline V gene. This CDR3 spans 16 amino acids. The CDR3 loop is CASSYSKAGSPYEQYF. CDR3 DNA sequence: TGTGCCAGCAGTTACTCGAAGGCAGGGTCTCCCTACGAGCAGTACTTC.

The V gene is TRBV7-2, the J gene TRBJ2-2, with D possibly TRBD2 on 5 matching bases. V lost 5 bases and J lost 6, with 16 bases in between. Germline V gene sequence: CDR1 SGHTA, CDR2 FQGNSA. The CDR3 loop spans 15 amino acids. CDR3 residues: CASSPEDGGSGELFF. CDR3 nucleotides: TGTGCCAGCAGCCCGGAGGATGGAGGATCCGGGGAGCTGTTTTTT.

This clonotype was detected a few times. The chain uses TRBV6-2 or TRBV6-3 and TRBJ2-7, with unresolved D. The germline gives CDR1 MNHEY, CDR2 SVGEGT. V gave up 2 bases and J gave up 4 bases, with 6 bases separating them. The CDR3 extends over 12 amino acids. The CDR3 region is CASSYDGYEQYF. CDR3 nucleotide sequence: TGTGCCAGCAGTTACGACGGGTACGAGCAGTACTTC.